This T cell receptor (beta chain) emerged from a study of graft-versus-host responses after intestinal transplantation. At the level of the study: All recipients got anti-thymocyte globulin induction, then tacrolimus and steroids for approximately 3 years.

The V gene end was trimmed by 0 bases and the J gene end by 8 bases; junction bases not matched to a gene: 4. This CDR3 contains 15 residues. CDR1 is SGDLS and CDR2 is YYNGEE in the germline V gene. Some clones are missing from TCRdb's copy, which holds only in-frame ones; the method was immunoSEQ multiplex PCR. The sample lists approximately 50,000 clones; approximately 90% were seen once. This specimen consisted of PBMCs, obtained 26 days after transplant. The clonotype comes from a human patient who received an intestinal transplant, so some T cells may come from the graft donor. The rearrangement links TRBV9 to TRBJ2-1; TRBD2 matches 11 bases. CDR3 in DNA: TGTGCCAGCAGCGTAGAACTAGCGGGAGTCGATGAGCAGTTCTTC. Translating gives CASSVELAGVDEQFF.